A single sample gave rise to the 13 T cell receptor beta chains below, sequenced in a study of radiation and T cells in renal cell carcinoma. Regarding time point: blood 4 weeks post-SBRT, at nephrectomy. Treatment described: 15 Gy SBRT to primary tumor, nephrectomy 4 weeks later. Sequenced by immunoSEQ multiplex PCR; TCRdb stores in-frame clones only, minus some. This sample has roughly 58,000 clones, with about 83% found just once. Sample: blood, taken from a patient whose treatment included radiotherapy and nephrectomy. The source is a man between 60 and 75 years old with renal cell carcinoma.

The chain couples TRBV30 to TRBJ1-2; D not certain. The length of the CDR3 is 14 residues. Germline CDR1 is GTSNPN and CDR2 is SVGIG (reference sequence). Trimming stripped 2 bases from V and 1 base from J, with 11 bases between. CDR3 amino acids: CAWSWTLDNYGYTF. The CDR3, as DNA: TGTGCCTGGAGTTGGACCTTGGATAACTATGGCTACACCTTC.

The J gene is TRBJ2-4, the V gene TRBV10-3; 8 nucleotides agree with TRBD1. The CDR3 loop spans 17 amino acids. Per germline, CDR1 ENHRY and CDR2 SYGVKD. V dropped 4 bases and J dropped 2; count of bases not matched to a gene: 10. Written as DNA, the CDR3 is TGTGCCATCAGTGGGACAGGGAGCGAAGGGACCAAAAACATTCAGTACTTC. Translation gives CAISGTGSEGTKNIQYF.

The V and J genes are TRBV2 and TRBJ1-2; TRBD1 agrees at 9 bases. Germline V CDR1 and CDR2: SNHLY, FYNNEI. This CDR3 region has 14 residues. V lost 5 bases and J lost 6; bases outside the gene matches: 7. The CDR3 DNA reads TGTGCCAGCAGTTGGGACAGGGAACCCCATGGCTACACCTTC. Translating it yields CASSWDREPHGYTF.

In DNA, the CDR3 is TGCGCCAGCAGCCTTCGGACGGGACTGGACTATGGCTACACCTTC. Its translation is CASSLRTGLDYGYTF. This sequence joins TRBV5-1 and TRBJ1-2, with D perhaps matching TRBD1 (5 bases). V was shortened by 4 bases and J by 3 bases, with 16 bases between the two germline ends. The CDR3 consists of 15 residues. CDR1 SGHRS and CDR2 YFSETQ come from the germline V gene.

The chain couples TRBV5-6 to TRBJ2-7; 11 nucleotides line up with TRBD1. This CDR3 comprises 15 residues. Germline-derived CDR1 and CDR2 are SGHDT and YYEEEE. The J segment lost 0 bases and the V segment lost 5 bases, leaving 4 bases of the junction unmatched. In nucleotides, the CDR3 is TGTGCCAGCAGTATAGGACAGGGGGCCTCCTACGAGCAGTACTTC. Amino acid sequence: CASSIGQGASYEQYF. Full variable domain (remainder filled in from reference TRBV5-6 and TRBJ2-7): DAGVTQSPTHLIKTRGQQVTLRCSPKSGHDTVSWYQQALGQGPQFIFQYYEEEERQRGNFPDRFSGHQFPNYSSELNVNALLLGDSALYLCASSIGQGASYEQYFGPGTRLTVT.

The chain links TRBV7-9 to TRBJ2-7, with D maybe TRBD1 (6 bases). The CDR3 runs to 15 residues. V was clipped by 3 bases and J by 2 bases, with 14 bases between them. Per germline, CDR1 SEHNR and CDR2 FQNEAQ (reference sequence). For the CDR3, the DNA is TGTGCCAGCAGCTTTTCAGGGGCCCCTACCTACGAGCAGTACTTC. Translating it yields CASSFSGAPTYEQYF.

J is TRBJ2-3 and V is TRBV29-1; 8 nucleotides line up with TRBD2. V was clipped by 4 bases and J by 0 bases; unmatched bases: 6. The CDR3 extends over 15 amino acids. The germline V gene has CDR1 SQVTM and CDR2 ANQGSEA. The CDR3 DNA is TGCAGCGTTGGGGGAGCGGGAGCCAGCACAGATACGCAGTATTTT. Amino acids: CSVGGAGASTDTQYF.

This chain uses TRBV30 with TRBJ2-7; D is unclear. CDR1 is GTSNPN, CDR2 SVGIG, per germline (reference sequence). CDR3 length: 13 amino acids. The ends were cut back, 0 bases at V and 6 bases at J, with 12 bases in the middle. In DNA form, the CDR3 reads TGTGCCTGGAGTGTAAGGTCTGGGTCCGAGCAGTACGTC. It codes for CAWSVRSGSEQYV.

This clone was seen only a few times. DNA for the CDR3: TGTGCCAGCAGACAACAGGGAGAGGTAACTGAAGCTTTCTTT. This sequence encodes CASRQQGEVTEAFF. V and J are TRBV25-1 and TRBJ1-1; weak D call: TRBD1 (6 bases). The CDR3 is 14 amino acids. V dropped 6 bases and J dropped 5 bases, with 16 bases sitting between them. Germline CDR1 and CDR2: MGHDK and SYGVNS.

The chain recombines TRBV7-2 with TRBJ2-1; D not resolved. V was cut by 1 base and J by 0 bases, with 10 bases left in between. The CDR3 sequence is 16 residues long. Germline CDR1 and CDR2: SGHTA and FQGNSA. CDR3 protein: CASSLVGSFSYNEQFF. The CDR3 DNA sequence: TGTGCCAGCAGCTTAGTTGGCAGCTTCTCCTACAATGAGCAGTTCTTC.

The rearrangement joins TRBV30 to TRBJ2-1, with no clear D. Trimming shortened V by 3 bases and J by 1 base, and 4 bases separated the two germline ends. Germline CDR1 and CDR2: GTSNPN and SVGIG (reference sequence). CDR3 length: 12 residues. This chain's CDR3 is CAWSGSYNEQFF. For the CDR3, the DNA is TGTGCCTGGAGCGGGTCCTACAATGAGCAGTTCTTC.

The J gene is TRBJ2-7, the V gene TRBV11-2; D uncertain. The V end was cut by 1 base, the J end by 7 bases, with 11 bases between. The germline gives CDR1 SGHAT, CDR2 FQNNGV. There are 13 residues in the CDR3. The CDR3 DNA reads TGTGCCAGCAGCTTAGGAGACGGGTTGGAGCAGTACTTC. As protein: CASSLGDGLEQYF.

J is TRBJ2-1 and V is TRBV12-5; 8 bases are shared with TRBD2. CDR1 and CDR2 from the germline V gene are LGHNT and FRNRAP. The CDR3 has 21 amino acids. V trimming: 1 base; J trimming: 0 bases; junction bases outside the gene matches: 17. The CDR3 nucleotides are TGTGCTAGTGGTTTGGCTTATATTCAATTGGGACTAGGTAGCTCCTACAATGAGCAGTTCTTC. Translation gives CASGLAYIQLGLGSSYNEQFF.